This is a list of T cell receptor beta chains from one sample in a study of T cell responses to AZD1222 COVID-19 vaccine. Only in-frame clones appear in the TCRdb table, and some are missing; sequencing was by immunoSEQ multiplex PCR. The sample yields around 180,000 clones, approximately 94% seen once. Sequenced here: peripheral blood, sampled on day 0 of AZD1222 vaccination. These receptors all stem from an adult in good health. The CDR3 runs from the conserved cysteine through the conserved F or W. Each record gives: V gene, CDR3 protein.

TRBV28 | CASSLKGTVSYNEQFF
TRBV3-1/TRBV3-2 | CASSQREDEKLFF
TRBV6-5 | CASRTGDEKLFF
TRBV28 | CASSPRWAGNTIYF
TRBV6-5 | CASSYRGNTEAFF
TRBV28 | CASTPGGVWYEQYF
TRBV11-1 | CASSLGGDTEAFF
TRBV27 | CASSFGPGSSWELFF
TRBV20-1 | CSASFAGGTYEQYF
TRBV29-1 | CSVEKHMTDSNQPQHF
TRBV13 | CASSSQAEDAKNIQYF
TRBV19 | CASSTSGRAKETQYF
TRBV2 | CASSHRGSNQPQHF
TRBV28 | CASRSPGSNSPLHF
TRBV5-1 | CASSLANLAGGSHEQYF
TRBV9 | CASSVVASRYNEQFF
TRBV11-2 | CASSLGDKSGQPQHF
TRBV28 | CASSPSRAGVSYEQYF
TRBV9 | CASSPGGTLTYNEQFF
TRBV7-8 | CASSFHGDTGELFF
TRBV3-1/TRBV3-2 | CASSLEPEAFF
TRBV6-5 | CASRPGANNSPLHF
TRBV7-8 | CASSLARAYEQYF
TRBV28 | CASSFGTPSYEQYF
TRBV12-3/TRBV12-4 | CASSTRDTNTQYF
TRBV6-6 | CASSYGSSSYEQYF
TRBV27 | CASSYSGLAAHNEQFF
TRBV30 | CAWSVRAGRIPYEQYF
TRBV18 | CASSPTGGDYGYTF
TRBV7-2 | CASSPDPRREQFF
TRBV5-1 | CASSLARGAGELFF
TRBV28 | CASSWNSATPDTYEQYF
TRBV9 | CASSVPLNLRGGGHPSTEAFF
TRBV6-5 | CARNRQARDYEQYF
TRBV29-1 | CSVTRGDEQYF
TRBV9 | CASSARRVATNTGELFF